The present TCR beta chain was sequenced within a study of blood T cells in healthy people across ages. Points from the study as a whole: Diversity of TCR beta per million T cells declined in a roughly linear way with age.

Isolation per sample recovered at least 6 million PBMCs. This clonotype has a count of ten or more. The antigen is unknown. CDR3 length: 15 residues. Trimming shortened V by 2 bases and J by 0 bases, and 5 bases separated the two germline ends. Germline CDR1 WNHNN, CDR2 SYGVQD (reference sequence). Primed by a sample-barcoded 5' primer and a J-beta primer mix, a second PCR proceeded for about 7 to 11 cycles. TCRdb re-called the 5' RACE reads with MiXCR, one entry per CDR3 protein. The repertoire consists of 750,000 to 950,000 distinct CDR3 sequences, with approximately 24% occurring once and the leading ten covering under 3%. The same sample was also used in a study of T cells of mothers and their children. That paper notes: There were no persistent microchimeric T cell clones detected.

Sequencing was carried out using blood. The V gene is TRBV10-1, the J gene TRBJ2-6; a weak D match, TRBD2 (5 bases). The sequence came from a boy younger than 18 in good health. The CDR3: CASSEGSSGANVLTF. CDR3 DNA: TGCGCCAGCAGTGAGGGGAGCTCTGGGGCCAACGTCCTGACTTTC.